This T cell receptor beta chain was obtained from a study of cytomegalovirus exposure and HLA in healthy donors. Points from the study as a whole: It was in a later analysis that TCR association rates were seen to vary by HLA locus, highest for DRB1 and lowest for HLA-C. Some TCR beta chains (roughly 150 of them) were listed as cytomegalovirus-associated. Several of the most significant clusters appeared, in a later analysis, to be linked to common viral pathogens.

In this sample, this clone turned up a few times. The antigen is not known. Amplification used 60 Vbeta primers and 13 Jbeta primers. Profiling relied on immunoSEQ multiplex PCR, and the TCRdb table lists in-frame clones only, not all of them. The sample includes about 62,000 clones, 70% to 90% seen only once; the top ten take over 1.1%. CDR3 size: 12 residues. Sequencing used PBMCs. This receptor was obtained from a young man in good health and CMV-seronegative. The V and J genes are TRBV1 and TRBJ2-3; whether TRBD1, the table's D call, matches the DNA was not checked. TRBV1 is recorded as a pseudogene. The CDR3 sequence is CTSSPRGDTQYF. The CDR3 DNA reads TGCACCAGCAGCCCGAGGGGGGATACGCAGTATTTT.